This T cell receptor beta chain emerged from a study of technical replicates of blood from several donors. V shed 4 bases, J shed 5 bases, and the junction held 4 bases outside the gene matches. This CDR3 region has 15 residues. CDR1 and CDR2 from the germline V gene are LNHDA and SQIVND (reference sequence). Data came from immunoSEQ multiplex PCR; TCRdb stores just in-frame clones and leaves some out. This sample has about 85,000 clones; roughly 94% occur once, and the top ten carry approximately 0.25%. The J gene is TRBJ2-1, the V gene TRBV19; 11 nucleotides match TRBD2. The TCR originated in a human donor in good health. Sequencing was carried out using T cells isolated from PBMCs. The CDR3 here is CASSTLAGVDNEQFF. The DNA of the CDR3 is TGTGCCAGTAGTACACTAGCGGGAGTGGACAATGAGCAGTTCTTC.